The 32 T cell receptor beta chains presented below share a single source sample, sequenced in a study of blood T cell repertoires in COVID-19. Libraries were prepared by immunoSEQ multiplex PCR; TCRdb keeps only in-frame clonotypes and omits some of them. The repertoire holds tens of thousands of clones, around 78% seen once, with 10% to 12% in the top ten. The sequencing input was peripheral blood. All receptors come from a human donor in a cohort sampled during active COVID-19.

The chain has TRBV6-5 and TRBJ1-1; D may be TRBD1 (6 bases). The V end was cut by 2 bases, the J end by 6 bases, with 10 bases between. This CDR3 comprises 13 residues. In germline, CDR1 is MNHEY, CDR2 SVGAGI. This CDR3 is CASSYGGKAEAFF. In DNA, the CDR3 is TGTGCCAGCAGTTACGGGGGCAAGGCTGAAGCTTTCTTT.

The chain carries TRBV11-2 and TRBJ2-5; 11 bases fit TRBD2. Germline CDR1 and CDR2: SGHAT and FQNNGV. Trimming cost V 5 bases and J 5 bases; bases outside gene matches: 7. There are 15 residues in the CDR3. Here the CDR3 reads CASSEGLAVGETQYF. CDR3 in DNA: TGTGCCAGCAGCGAGGGACTAGCGGTGGGGGAGACCCAGTACTTC.

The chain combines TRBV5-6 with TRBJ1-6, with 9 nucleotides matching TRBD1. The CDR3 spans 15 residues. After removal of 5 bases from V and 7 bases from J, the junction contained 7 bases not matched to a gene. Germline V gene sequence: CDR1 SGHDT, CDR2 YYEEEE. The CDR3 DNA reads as TGTGCCAGCAGGTTTGGGACAGGGCTCAATTCACCCCTCCACTTT. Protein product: CASRFGTGLNSPLHF.

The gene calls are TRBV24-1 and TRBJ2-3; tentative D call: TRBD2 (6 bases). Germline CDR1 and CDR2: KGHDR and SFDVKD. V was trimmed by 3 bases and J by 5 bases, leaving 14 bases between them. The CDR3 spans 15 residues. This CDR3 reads CATSDRRGGEDTQYF. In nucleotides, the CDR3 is TGTGCCACCAGTGATCGCCGGGGAGGAGAAGATACGCAGTATTTT.

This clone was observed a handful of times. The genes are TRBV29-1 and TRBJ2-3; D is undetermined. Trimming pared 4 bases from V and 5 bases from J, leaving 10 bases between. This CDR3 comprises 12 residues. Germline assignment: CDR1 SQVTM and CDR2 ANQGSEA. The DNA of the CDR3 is TGCAGCGTTGTGGCCCTCGTAGATACGCAGTATTTT. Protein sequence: CSVVALVDTQYF.

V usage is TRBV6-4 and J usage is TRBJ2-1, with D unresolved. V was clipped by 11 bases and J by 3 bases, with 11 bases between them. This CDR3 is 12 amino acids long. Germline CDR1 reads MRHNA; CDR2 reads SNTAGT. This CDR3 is CAWLGSYNEQFF. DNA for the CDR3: TGTGCCTGGCTAGGTAGCTACAATGAGCAGTTCTTC.

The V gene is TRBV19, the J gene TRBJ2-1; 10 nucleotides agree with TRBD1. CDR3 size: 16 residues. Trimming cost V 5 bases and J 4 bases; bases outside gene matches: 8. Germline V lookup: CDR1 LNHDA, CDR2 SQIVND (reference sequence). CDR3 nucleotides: TGTGCCAGTAGTTCGTACGGACAGGGGGGTTACAATGAGCAGTTCTTC. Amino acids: CASSSYGQGGYNEQFF.

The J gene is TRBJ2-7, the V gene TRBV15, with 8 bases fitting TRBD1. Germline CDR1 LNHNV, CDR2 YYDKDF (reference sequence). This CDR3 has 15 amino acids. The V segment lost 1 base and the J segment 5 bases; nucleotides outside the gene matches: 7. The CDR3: CATSRGGTGPNEQYF. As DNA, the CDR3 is TGTGCCACCAGCAGAGGGGGGACAGGTCCGAACGAGCAGTACTTC.

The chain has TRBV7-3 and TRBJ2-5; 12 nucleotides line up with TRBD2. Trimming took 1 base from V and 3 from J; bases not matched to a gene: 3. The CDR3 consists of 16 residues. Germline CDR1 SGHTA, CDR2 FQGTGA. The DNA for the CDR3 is TGTGCCAGCAGCTTAAGGCCTAGCGGGAGGGAAGAGACCCAGTACTTC. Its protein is CASSLRPSGREETQYF.

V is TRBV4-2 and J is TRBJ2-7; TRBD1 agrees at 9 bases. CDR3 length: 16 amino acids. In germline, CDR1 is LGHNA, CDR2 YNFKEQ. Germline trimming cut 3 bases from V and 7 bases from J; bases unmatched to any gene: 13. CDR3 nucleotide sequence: TGTGCCAGCAGCCAGGCTCCGGGACAGGGAATTCTTGAGCAGTACTTC. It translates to CASSQAPGQGILEQYF.

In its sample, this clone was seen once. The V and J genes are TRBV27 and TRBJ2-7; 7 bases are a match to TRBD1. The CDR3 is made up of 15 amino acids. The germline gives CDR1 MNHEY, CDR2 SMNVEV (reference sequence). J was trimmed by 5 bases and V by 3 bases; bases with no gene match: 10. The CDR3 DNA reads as TGTGCCAGCAGTTTTAAGTGGGCAGGGGGTGACGAGCAGTACTTC. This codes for CASSFKWAGGDEQYF.

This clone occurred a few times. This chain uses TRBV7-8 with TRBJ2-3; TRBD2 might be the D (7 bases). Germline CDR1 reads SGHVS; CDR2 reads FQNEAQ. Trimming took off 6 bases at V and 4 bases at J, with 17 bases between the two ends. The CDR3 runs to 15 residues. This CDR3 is CASREWAGAADTQYF. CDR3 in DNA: TGTGCCAGCAGGGAGTGGGCGGGGGCCGCAGATACGCAGTATTTT. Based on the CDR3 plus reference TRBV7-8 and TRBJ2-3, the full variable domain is GAGVSQSPRYKVAKRGQDVALRCDPISGHVSLFWYQQALGQGPEFLTYFQNEAQLDKSGLPSDRFFAERPEGSVSTLKIQRTQQEDSAVYLCASREWAGAADTQYFGPGTRLTVL.

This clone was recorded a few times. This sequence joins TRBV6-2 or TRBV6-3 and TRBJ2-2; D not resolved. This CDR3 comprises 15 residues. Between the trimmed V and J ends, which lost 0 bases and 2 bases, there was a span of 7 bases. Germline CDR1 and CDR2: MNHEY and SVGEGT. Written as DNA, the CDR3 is TGTGCCAGCAGTTACTCGATGAGAAACACCGGGGAGCTGTTTTTT. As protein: CASSYSMRNTGELFF.

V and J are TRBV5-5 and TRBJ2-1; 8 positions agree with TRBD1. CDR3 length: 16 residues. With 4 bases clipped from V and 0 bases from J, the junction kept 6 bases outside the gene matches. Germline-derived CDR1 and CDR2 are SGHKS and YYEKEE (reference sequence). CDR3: CASSRTGGGSYNEQFF. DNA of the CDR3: TGTGCCAGCAGCCGCACAGGGGGAGGCTCCTACAATGAGCAGTTCTTC.

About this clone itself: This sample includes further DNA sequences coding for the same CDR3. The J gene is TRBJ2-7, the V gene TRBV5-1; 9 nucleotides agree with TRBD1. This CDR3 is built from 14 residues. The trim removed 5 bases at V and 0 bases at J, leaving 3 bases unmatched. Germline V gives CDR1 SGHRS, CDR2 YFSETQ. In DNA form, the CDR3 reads TGCGCCAGCAGAAGGGGACAGGGCTCCTACGAGCAGTACTTC. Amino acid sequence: CASRRGQGSYEQYF. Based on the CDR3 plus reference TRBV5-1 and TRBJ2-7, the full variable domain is KAGVTQTPRYLIKTRGQQVTLSCSPISGHRSVSWYQQTPGQGLQFLFEYFSETQRNKGNFPGRFSGRQFSNSRSEMNVSTLELGDSALYLCASRRGQGSYEQYFGPGTRLTVT.

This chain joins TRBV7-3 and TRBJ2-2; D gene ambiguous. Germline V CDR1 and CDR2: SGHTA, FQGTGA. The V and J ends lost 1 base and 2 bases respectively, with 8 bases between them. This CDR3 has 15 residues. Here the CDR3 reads CASSLRGDNTGELFF. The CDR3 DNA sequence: TGTGCCAGCAGCTTAAGAGGAGACAACACCGGGGAGCTGTTTTTT.

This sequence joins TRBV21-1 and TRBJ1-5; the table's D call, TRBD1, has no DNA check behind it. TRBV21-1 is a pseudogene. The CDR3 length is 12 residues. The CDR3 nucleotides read TGTGCCAGCAGCAAAGTTGGGCAGCCTCAGCATTTT. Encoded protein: CASSKVGQPQHF.

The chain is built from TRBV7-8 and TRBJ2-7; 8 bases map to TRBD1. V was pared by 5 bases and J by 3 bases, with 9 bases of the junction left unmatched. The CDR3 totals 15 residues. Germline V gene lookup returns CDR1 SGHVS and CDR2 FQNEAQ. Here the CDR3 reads CASSLTRTGFYEQYF. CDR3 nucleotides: TGTGCCAGCAGCCTGACTCGGACAGGGTTCTACGAGCAGTACTTC.

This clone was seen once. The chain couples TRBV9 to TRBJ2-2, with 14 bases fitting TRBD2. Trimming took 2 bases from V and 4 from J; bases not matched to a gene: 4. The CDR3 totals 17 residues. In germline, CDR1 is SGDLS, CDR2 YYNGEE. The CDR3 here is CASSVEGLAGVTGELFF. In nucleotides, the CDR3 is TGTGCCAGCAGCGTCGAGGGACTAGCGGGGGTCACCGGGGAGCTGTTTTTT. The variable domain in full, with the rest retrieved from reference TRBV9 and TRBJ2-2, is DSGVTQTPKHLITATGQRVTLRCSPRSGDLSVYWYQQSLDQGLQFLIQYYNGEERAKGNILERFSAQQFPDLHSELNLSSLELGDSALYFCASSVEGLAGVTGELFFGEGSRLTVL.

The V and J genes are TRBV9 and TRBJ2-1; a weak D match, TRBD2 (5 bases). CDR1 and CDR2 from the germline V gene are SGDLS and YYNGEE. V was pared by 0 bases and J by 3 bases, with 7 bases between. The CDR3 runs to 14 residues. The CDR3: CASSVVAIYNEQFF. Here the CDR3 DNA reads TGTGCCAGCAGCGTAGTAGCGATCTACAATGAGCAGTTCTTC.

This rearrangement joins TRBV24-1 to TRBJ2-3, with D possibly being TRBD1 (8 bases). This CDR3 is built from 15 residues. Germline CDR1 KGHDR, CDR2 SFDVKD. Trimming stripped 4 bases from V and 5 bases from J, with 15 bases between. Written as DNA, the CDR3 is TGTGCCACCAGTGACAGACAGGGGAGGGTAGATACGCAGTATTTT. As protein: CATSDRQGRVDTQYF.

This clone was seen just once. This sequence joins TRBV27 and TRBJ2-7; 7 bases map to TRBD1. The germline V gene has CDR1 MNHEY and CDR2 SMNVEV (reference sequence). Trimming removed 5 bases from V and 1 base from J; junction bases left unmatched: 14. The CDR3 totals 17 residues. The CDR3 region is CASSPSPHRGESYEQYF. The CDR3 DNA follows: TGTGCCAGCAGTCCCTCTCCCCACAGGGGTGAGTCCTACGAGCAGTACTTC.

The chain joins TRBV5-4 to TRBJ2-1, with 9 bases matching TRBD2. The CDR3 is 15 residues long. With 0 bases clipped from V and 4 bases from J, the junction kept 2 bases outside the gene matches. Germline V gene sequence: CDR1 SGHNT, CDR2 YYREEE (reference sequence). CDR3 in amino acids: CASSLGAGGYNEQFF. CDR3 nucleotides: TGTGCCAGCAGCTTGGGTGCGGGAGGGTACAATGAGCAGTTCTTC.

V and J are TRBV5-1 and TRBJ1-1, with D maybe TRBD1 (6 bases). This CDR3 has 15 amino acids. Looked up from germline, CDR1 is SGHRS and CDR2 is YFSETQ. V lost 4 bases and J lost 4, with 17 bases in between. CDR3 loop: CASSLEQGVSTEAFF. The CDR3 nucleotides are TGCGCCAGCAGCCTTGAACAGGGAGTTTCCACTGAAGCTTTCTTT.

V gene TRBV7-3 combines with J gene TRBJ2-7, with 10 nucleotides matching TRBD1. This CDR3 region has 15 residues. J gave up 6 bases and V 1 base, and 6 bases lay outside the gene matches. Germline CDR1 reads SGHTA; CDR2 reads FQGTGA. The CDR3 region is CASSLKGTGVSEQYF. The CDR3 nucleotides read TGTGCCAGCAGCTTAAAGGGGACAGGGGTTTCCGAGCAGTACTTC.

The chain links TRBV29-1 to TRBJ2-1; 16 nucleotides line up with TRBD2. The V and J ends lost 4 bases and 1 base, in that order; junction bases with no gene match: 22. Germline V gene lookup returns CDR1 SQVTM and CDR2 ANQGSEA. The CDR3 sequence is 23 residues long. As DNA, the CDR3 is TGCAGCGTTGTTGTTGCACCGGGACTAGCGGGGGGGAACCGGATCGTATCCTACAATGAGCAGTTCTTC. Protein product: CSVVVAPGLAGGNRIVSYNEQFF.

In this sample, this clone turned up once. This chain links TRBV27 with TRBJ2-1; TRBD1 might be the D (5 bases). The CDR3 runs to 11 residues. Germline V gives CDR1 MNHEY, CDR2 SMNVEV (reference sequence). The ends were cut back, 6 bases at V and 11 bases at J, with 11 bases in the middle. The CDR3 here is CASSQGEKQFF. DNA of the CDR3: TGTGCCAGCAGCCAGGGCGAGAAGCAGTTCTTC.

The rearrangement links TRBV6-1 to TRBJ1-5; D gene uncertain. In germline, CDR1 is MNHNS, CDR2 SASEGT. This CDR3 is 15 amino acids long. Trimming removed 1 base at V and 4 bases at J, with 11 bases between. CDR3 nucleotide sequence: TGTGCCAGCAGTGAAGGGAGGCAGGCTAATCAGCCCCAGCATTTT. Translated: CASSEGRQANQPQHF.

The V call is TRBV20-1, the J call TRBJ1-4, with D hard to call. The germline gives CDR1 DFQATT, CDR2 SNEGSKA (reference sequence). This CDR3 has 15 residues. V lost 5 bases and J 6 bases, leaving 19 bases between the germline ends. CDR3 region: CSARDMGGGDEKLFF. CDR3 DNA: TGCAGTGCTCGTGACATGGGAGGTGGGGATGAAAAACTGTTTTTT.

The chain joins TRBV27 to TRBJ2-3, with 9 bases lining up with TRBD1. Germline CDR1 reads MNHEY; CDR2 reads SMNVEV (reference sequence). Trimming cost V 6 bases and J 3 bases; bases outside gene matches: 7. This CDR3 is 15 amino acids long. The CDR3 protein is CASRPTGGPTDTQYF. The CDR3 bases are TGTGCCAGCAGGCCTACAGGGGGCCCGACAGATACGCAGTATTTT.

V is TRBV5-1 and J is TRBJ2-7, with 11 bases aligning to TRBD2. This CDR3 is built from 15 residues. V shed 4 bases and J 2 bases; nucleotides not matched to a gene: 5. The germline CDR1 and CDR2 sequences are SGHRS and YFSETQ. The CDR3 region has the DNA TGCGCCAGCAGCCCTACGACTAGCGGGACCTACGAGCAGTACTTC. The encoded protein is CASSPTTSGTYEQYF.

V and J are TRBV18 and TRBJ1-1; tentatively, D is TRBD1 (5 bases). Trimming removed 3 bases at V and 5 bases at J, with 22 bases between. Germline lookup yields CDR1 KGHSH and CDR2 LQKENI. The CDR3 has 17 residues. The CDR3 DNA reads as TGTGCCAGCTCACCGGTAATGGGCCAGGGAAGGCGGACTGAAGCTTTCTTT. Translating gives CASSPVMGQGRRTEAFF.